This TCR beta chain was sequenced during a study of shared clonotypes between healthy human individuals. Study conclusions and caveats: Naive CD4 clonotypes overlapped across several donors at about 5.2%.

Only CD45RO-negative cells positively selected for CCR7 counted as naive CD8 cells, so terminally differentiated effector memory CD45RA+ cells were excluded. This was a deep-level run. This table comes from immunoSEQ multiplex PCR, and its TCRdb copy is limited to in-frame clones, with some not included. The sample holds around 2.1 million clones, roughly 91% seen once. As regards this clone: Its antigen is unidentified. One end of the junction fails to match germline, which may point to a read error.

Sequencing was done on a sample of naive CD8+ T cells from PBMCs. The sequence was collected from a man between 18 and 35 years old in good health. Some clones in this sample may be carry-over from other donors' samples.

This CDR3 is CSNDGYTF. CDR3 DNA: TGCAGTAACGATGGCTACACCTTC. The chain links TRBV20-1 to TRBJ1-2; unclear D gene. The CDR3 sequence is 8 residues long. Germline CDR1 DFQATT, CDR2 SNEGSKA (reference sequence).